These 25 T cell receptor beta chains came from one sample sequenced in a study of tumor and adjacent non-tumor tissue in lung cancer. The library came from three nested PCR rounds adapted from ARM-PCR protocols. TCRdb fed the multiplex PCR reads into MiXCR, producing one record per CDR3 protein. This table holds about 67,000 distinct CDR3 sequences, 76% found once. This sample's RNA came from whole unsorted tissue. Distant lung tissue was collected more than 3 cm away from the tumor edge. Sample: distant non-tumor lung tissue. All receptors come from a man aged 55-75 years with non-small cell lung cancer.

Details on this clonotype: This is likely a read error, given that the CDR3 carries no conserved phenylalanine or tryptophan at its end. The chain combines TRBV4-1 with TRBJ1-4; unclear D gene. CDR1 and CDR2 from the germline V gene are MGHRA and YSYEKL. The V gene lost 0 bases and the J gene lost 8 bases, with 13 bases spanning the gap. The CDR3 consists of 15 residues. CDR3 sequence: CASSQEGHVWEKLFH. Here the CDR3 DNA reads TGCGCCAGCAGCCAAGAAGGCCACGTTTGGGAAAAACTGTTTCAT.

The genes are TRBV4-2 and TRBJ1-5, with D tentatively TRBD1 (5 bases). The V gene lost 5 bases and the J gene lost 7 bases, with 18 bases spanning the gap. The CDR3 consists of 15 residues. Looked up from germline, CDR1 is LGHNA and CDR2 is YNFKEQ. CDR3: CASSKTGADKQPQHF. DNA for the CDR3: TGTGCCAGCAGCAAGACCGGGGCAGACAAGCAGCCCCAGCATTTT.

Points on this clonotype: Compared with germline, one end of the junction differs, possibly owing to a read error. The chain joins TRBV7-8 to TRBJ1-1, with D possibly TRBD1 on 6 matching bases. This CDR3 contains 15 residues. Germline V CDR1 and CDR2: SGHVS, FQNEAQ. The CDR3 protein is CASSLVEAGGAGAIF. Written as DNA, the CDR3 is TGTGCCAGCAGCTTAGTCGAGGCGGGGGGGGCTGGAGCTATCTTT.

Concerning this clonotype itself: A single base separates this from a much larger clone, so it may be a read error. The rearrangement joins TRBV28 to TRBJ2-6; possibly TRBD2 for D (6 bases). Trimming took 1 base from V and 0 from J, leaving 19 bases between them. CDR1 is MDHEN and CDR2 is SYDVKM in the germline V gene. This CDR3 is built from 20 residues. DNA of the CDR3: TGTGCCAGCAGTTTATCGAGGGAGGCCTACCCTAGCTCTGGGGCCAACGTCCTGACTTTC. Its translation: CASSLSREAYPSSGANVLTF.

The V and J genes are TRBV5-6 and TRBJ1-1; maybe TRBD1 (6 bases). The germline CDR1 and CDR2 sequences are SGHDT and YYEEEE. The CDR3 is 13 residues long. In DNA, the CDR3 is TGTGATAGCAGCTTTAGGGGGGGCACTGAAGCTTTCTTT. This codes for CDSSFRGGTEAFF.

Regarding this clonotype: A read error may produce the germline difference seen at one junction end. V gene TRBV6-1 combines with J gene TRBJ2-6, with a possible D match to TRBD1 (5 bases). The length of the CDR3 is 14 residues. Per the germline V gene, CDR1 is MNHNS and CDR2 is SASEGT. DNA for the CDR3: TGTGCCGGCAGTGAAGGGGCTGGGGCCAACGTACTGACTTTC. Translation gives CAGSEGAGANVLTF.

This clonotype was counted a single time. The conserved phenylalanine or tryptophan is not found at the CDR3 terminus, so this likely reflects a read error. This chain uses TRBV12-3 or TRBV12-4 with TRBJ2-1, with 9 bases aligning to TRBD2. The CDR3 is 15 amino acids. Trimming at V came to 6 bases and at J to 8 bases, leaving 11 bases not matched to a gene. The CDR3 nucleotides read TGTGCCAGCAGACCTAGCGGGATTACCGACGATGAGCAGTTCTTA. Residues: CASRPSGITDDEQFL.

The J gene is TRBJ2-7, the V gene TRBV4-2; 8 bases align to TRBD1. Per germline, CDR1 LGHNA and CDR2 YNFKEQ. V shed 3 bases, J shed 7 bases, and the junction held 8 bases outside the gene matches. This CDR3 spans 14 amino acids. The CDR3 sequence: CASSQTGDRDEQYF. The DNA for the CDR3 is TGTGCCAGCAGCCAGACAGGGGATAGGGATGAGCAGTACTTC.

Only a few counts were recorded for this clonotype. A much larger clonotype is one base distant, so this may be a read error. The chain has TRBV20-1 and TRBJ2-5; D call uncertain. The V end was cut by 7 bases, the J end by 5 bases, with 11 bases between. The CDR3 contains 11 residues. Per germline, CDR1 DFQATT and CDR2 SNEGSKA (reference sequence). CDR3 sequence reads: CSVSGWETQYF. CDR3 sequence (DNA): TGCAGTGTTAGTGGGTGGGAGACCCAGTACTTC.

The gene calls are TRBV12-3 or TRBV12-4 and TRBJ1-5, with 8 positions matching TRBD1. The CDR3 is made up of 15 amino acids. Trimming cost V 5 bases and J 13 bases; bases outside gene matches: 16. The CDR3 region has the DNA TGTGCCAGCAGTCGCGACAGGGGCCTCAATCAGCTTCAGCATTTT. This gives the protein CASSRDRGLNQLQHF.

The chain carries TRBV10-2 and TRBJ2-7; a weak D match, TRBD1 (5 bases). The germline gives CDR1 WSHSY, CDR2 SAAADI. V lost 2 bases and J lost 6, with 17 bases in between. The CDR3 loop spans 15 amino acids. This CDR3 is CASSERLVGTGEQYF. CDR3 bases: TGCGCCAGCAGTGAGCGATTAGTAGGTACAGGCGAGCAGTACTTC.

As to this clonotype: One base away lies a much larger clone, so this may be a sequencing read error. The CDR3: CAWSGSGNAFF. The CDR3 bases are TGTGCCTGGAGTGGGAGCGGGAACGCTTTCTTT. The chain has TRBV30 and TRBJ1-1; D gene uncertain. CDR1 is GTSNPN, CDR2 SVGIG, per germline (reference sequence). V shed 1 base and J shed 11 bases, with 11 bases lying between them. The length of the CDR3 is 11 residues.

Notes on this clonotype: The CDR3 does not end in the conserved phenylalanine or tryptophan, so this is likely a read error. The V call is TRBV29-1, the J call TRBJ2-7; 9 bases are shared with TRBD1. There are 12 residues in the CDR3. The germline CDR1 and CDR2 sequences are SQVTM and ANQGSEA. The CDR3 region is CNVVGQGYEQYI. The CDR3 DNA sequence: TGCAACGTTGTAGGACAGGGGTACGAGCAGTACATC.

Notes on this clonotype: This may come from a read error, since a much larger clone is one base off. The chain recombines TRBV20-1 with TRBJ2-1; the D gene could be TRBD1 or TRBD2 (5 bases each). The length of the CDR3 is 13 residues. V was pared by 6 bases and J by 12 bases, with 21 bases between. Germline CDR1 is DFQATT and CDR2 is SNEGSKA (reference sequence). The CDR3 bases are TGCAGTGCCATGGGACCAATTCCTACGGTGCAGTTCTTC. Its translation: CSAMGPIPTVQFF.

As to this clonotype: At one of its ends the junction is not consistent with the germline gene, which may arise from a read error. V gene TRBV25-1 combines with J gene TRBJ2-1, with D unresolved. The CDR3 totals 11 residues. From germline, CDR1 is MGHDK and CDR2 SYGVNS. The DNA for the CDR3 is TGTGCCAGCAGTAAAGTGGTGGAGCAATTCTTC. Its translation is CASSKVVEQFF.

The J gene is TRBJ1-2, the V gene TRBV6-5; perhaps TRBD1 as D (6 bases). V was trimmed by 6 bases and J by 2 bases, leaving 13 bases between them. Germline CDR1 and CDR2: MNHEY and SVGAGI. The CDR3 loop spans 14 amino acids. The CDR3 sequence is CASSQQGSNYGYTF. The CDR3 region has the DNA TGTGCCAGCAGCCAACAGGGATCAAACTATGGCTACACCTTC.

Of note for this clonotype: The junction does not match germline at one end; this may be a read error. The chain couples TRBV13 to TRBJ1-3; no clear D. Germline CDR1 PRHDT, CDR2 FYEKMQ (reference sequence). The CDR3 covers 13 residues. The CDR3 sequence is CTSCLLGGNTIYF. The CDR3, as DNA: TGTACCAGCTGCCTACTTGGAGGAAACACCATATATTTT.

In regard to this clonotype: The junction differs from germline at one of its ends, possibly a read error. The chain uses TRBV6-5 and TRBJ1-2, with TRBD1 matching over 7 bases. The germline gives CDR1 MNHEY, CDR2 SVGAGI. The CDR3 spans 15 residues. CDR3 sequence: CTSGRQGGNSYGYTF. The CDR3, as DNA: TGTACCAGCGGTCGACAGGGTGGGAATAGCTATGGCTACACCTTC.

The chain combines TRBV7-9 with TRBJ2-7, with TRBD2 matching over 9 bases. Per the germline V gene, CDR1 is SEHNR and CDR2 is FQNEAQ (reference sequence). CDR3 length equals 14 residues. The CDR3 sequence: CTISGGTSRSEQYF. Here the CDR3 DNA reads TGTACCATCAGCGGGGGGACTAGCCGGTCTGAGCAGTACTTC.

CDR3 nucleotides: TGTGCCAGCAGCCTAGGCTATACGCAGTATTTT. This gives the protein CASSLGYTQYF. The chain has TRBV6-5 and TRBJ2-3; D is ambiguous. Per the germline V gene, CDR1 is MNHEY and CDR2 is SVGAGI. This CDR3 is built from 11 residues. V was cut by 6 bases and J by 7 bases, with 8 bases left in between.

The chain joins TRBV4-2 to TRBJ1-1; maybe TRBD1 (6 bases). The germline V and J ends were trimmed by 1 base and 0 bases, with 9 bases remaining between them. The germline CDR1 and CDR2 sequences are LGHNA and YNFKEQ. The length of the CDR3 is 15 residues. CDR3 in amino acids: CASSQVGGLNTEAFF. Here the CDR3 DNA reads TGTGCCAGCAGCCAAGTAGGGGGACTGAACACTGAAGCTTTCTTT.

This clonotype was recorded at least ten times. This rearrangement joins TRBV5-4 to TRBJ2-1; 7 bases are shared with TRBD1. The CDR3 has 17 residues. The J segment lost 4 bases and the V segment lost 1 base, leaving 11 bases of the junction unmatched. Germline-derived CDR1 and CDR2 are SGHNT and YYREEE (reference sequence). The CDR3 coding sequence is TGTGCCAGCAGCTTGTCTTTGGGACAGCAACCTTACAATGAGCAGTTCTTC. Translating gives CASSLSLGQQPYNEQFF.

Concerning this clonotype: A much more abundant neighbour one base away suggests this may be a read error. The CDR3 bases are TGTACCAGCAGCTCCCGGACAGGGATATCTGAAGCTTTCTTT. It codes for CTSSSRTGISEAFF. V usage is TRBV7-2 and J usage is TRBJ1-1, with 8 positions matching TRBD1. Germline V gene sequence: CDR1 SGHTA, CDR2 FQGNSA. Trimming took 4 bases from V and 6 from J; bases not matched to a gene: 7. The CDR3 totals 14 residues.

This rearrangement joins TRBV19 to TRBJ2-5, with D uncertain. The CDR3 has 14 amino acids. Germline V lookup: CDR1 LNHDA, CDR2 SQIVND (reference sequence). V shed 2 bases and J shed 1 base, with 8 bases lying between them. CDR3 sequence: CASSISTSQETQYF. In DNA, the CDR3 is TGTGCCAGTAGTATATCAACAAGCCAAGAGACCCAGTACTTC.

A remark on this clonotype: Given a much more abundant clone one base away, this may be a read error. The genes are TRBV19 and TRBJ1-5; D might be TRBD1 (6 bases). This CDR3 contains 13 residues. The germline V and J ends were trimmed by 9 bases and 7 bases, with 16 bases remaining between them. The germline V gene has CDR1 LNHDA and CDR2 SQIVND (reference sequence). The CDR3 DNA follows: TGTGCCAGAAGTGACCACAGGGAACAGCCCCAGCATTTT. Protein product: CARSDHREQPQHF.